This is a list of T cell receptor beta chains from one sample in a study of T cells after yellow fever vaccination. TCRdb passed the 5' RACE reads through MiXCR, listing each CDR3 protein once. Among around 500,000 distinct CDR3 sequences listed, around a fifth were seen once. Sequenced here: PBMCs, sampled approximately 22 days after the first yellow fever vaccination. The receptors shown here come from a man between 18 and 35 years old who received the YFV17D yellow fever vaccine. Both conserved end residues are part of each CDR3. The D gene is left open where the match is weak. The size field is filled for only some rows; it gives once, few, many or a size class.

V gene: TRBV12-3/TRBV12-4; J gene: TRBJ1-1; D gene: NA; clone size: few; CDR3 protein: CASRGLTGFETEAFF; CDR3 DNA: TGTGCCAGCAGAGGACTAACAGGGTTCGAGACAGAAGCTTTCTTT
V gene: TRBV20-1; J gene: TRBJ1-5; D gene: TRBD1; clone size: NA; CDR3 protein: CSAPRWDRNQPQHF; CDR3 DNA: TGCAGTGCTCCACGCTGGGACAGAAATCAGCCCCAGCATTTT
V gene: TRBV19; J gene: TRBJ2-3; D gene: TRBD2; clone size: NA; CDR3 protein: CATSLAGGRAMYTQYF; CDR3 DNA: TGTGCCACCTCCCTAGCGGGAGGGAGGGCTATGTATACGCAGTATTTT
V gene: TRBV29-1; J gene: TRBJ1-1; D gene: NA; clone size: few; CDR3 protein: CSVWPQHTEAFF; CDR3 DNA: TGCAGCGTTTGGCCGCAGCACACTGAAGCTTTCTTT
V gene: TRBV4-3; J gene: TRBJ2-3; D gene: TRBD2; clone size: many; CDR3 protein: CASSQEASGYTDTQYF; CDR3 DNA: TGCGCCAGCAGCCAAGAGGCTAGCGGGTACACAGATACGCAGTATTTT
V gene: TRBV6-2/TRBV6-3; J gene: TRBJ2-5; D gene: TRBD1; clone size: few; CDR3 protein: CASRLGQGSFQETQYF; CDR3 DNA: TGTGCCAGCAGACTGGGACAGGGGTCCTTCCAAGAGACCCAGTACTTC
V gene: TRBV5-1; J gene: TRBJ2-5; D gene: TRBD1; clone size: NA; CDR3 protein: CASSLVSGGSETQYF; CDR3 DNA: TGCGCCAGCAGCTTGGTCTCAGGGGGCAGTGAGACCCAGTACTTC
V gene: TRBV5-4; J gene: TRBJ2-1; D gene: TRBD1; clone size: once; CDR3 protein: CASKNRDRAYNEQFF; CDR3 DNA: TGTGCCAGTAAGAACCGGGACAGGGCCTACAATGAGCAGTTCTTC
V gene: TRBV5-6; J gene: TRBJ2-1; D gene: TRBD1; clone size: few; CDR3 protein: CASSLDMGTVYNEQFF; CDR3 DNA: TGTGCCAGCAGCTTGGACATGGGGACAGTTTACAATGAGCAGTTCTTC
V gene: TRBV4-1; J gene: TRBJ2-5; D gene: TRBD2; clone size: many; CDR3 protein: CASSLRTSGGQETQYF; CDR3 DNA: TGCGCCAGCAGCCTGAGGACTAGCGGGGGTCAAGAGACCCAGTACTTC
V gene: TRBV28; J gene: TRBJ2-2; D gene: NA; clone size: NA; CDR3 protein: CASAGLTGELFF; CDR3 DNA: TGTGCCAGCGCGGGTCTCACCGGGGAGCTGTTTTTT
V gene: TRBV18; J gene: TRBJ1-5; D gene: NA; clone size: NA; CDR3 protein: CASSPDLEGKPQHF; CDR3 DNA: TGTGCCAGCTCACCAGATTTAGAGGGTAAGCCCCAGCATTTT
V gene: TRBV7-9; J gene: TRBJ1-6; D gene: NA; clone size: few; CDR3 protein: CASSLGAEFNSPLHF; CDR3 DNA: TGTGCCAGCAGCTTAGGAGCCGAGTTCAATTCACCCCTCCACTTT
V gene: TRBV7-2; J gene: TRBJ2-3; D gene: NA; clone size: NA; CDR3 protein: CASSSGQVGGADTQYF; CDR3 DNA: TGTGCCAGCAGCTCTGGACAGGTCGGGGGCGCAGATACGCAGTATTTT
V gene: TRBV11-3; J gene: TRBJ2-1; D gene: TRBD2; clone size: few; CDR3 protein: CASSLKAGAPEQFF; CDR3 DNA: TGTGCCAGCAGCTTAAAAGCGGGGGCTCCTGAGCAGTTCTTC
V gene: TRBV20-1; J gene: TRBJ1-4; D gene: NA; clone size: NA; CDR3 protein: CSARVRGDEKLFF; CDR3 DNA: TGCAGTGCTAGGGTGCGCGGAGATGAAAAACTGTTTTTT
V gene: TRBV14; J gene: TRBJ2-5; D gene: NA; clone size: NA; CDR3 protein: CASSQDPWEGAGQETQYF; CDR3 DNA: TGTGCCAGCAGCCAAGATCCCTGGGAAGGGGCTGGTCAAGAGACCCAGTACTTC
V gene: TRBV5-1; J gene: TRBJ2-3; D gene: NA; clone size: NA; CDR3 protein: CASSLARISPDTQYF; CDR3 DNA: TGCGCCAGCAGCTTGGCCCGTATCTCTCCAGATACGCAGTATTTT
V gene: TRBV12-3/TRBV12-4; J gene: TRBJ2-7; D gene: NA; clone size: few; CDR3 protein: CASSFLRGEQYF; CDR3 DNA: TGTGCCAGCAGTTTTCTAAGGGGCGAGCAGTACTTC
V gene: TRBV12-3/TRBV12-4; J gene: TRBJ2-7; D gene: NA; clone size: NA; CDR3 protein: CASSFSGITYEQYF; CDR3 DNA: TGTGCCAGCAGTTTTTCTGGGATAACCTACGAGCAGTACTTC
V gene: TRBV10-3; J gene: TRBJ1-1; D gene: NA; clone size: NA; CDR3 protein: CAISESGGTSGDPEAFF; CDR3 DNA: TGTGCCATCAGTGAGTCGGGAGGGACTTCGGGAGATCCTGAAGCTTTCTTT
V gene: TRBV10-2; J gene: TRBJ2-1; D gene: NA; clone size: NA; CDR3 protein: CASSESTGPYNEQFF; CDR3 DNA: TGCGCCAGCAGTGAGTCGACAGGTCCCTACAATGAGCAGTTCTTC
V gene: TRBV5-1; J gene: TRBJ2-3; D gene: TRBD1; clone size: NA; CDR3 protein: CASSLVPGTGGTDTQYF; CDR3 DNA: TGCGCCAGCAGCTTGGTCCCAGGGACAGGGGGCACAGATACGCAGTATTTT